This section outlines one TCR beta chain sequence together with its context. This sample stems from a study of glioma-infiltrating T cells after dendritic cell vaccination. Profiled with immunoSEQ multiplex PCR; TCRdb holds only in-frame clones, not every one. The sample contains approximately 100,000 clones, 75% to 85% of which appear only once. The J segment lost 7 bases and the V segment lost 8 bases, leaving 4 bases of the junction unmatched. The V gene's germline CDR1 is ENHRY and CDR2 SYGVKD. The CDR3 runs 13 residues. The chain links TRBV10-3 to TRBJ2-2; 10 bases line up with TRBD2. This specimen consisted of blood, obtained before dendritic cell vaccination. The clonotype was recovered from a human donor with glioblastoma. The CDR3 loop is CAIRGLADGELFF. The CDR3 region has the DNA TGTGCCATCCGAGGACTAGCGGACGGGGAGCTGTTTTTT.